The clone carrying this TCR beta chain was observed a few times. What it binds is not known. The CDR3 totals 17 residues. Trimming cost V 1 base and J 6 bases, with 18 bases left between them. CDR1 and CDR2 (germline): LGHNA, YNFKEQ. The sample belongs to a study of beta chain features in type 1 diabetes. It was one heparinised blood draw, averaging roughly 0.11 L, that each donor gave. General study points: Shortening of TCRB CDR3s, moderate but significant, appeared in all four CD4+ subsets of Type 1 diabetes patients. For patients, the naive, central memory and Treg TCRB repertoires appeared more alike than for healthy donors.

Sequenced material consisted of expressed TCRB transcripts (all of the isolated RNA was reverse transcribed). The protocol was immunoSEQ multiplex PCR, while the TCRdb copy is restricted to in-frame clones and leaves out a portion. The repertoire holds about 640,000 clones, with roughly 12% as singletons. The chain recombines TRBV4-2 with TRBJ2-2, with D possibly being TRBD2 (6 bases). The sequence was collected from a young man with type 1 diabetes. Input material: naive CD4+ T cells from blood. This chain's CDR3 is CASSQAGTFPGPGELFF. As DNA, the CDR3 is TGTGCCAGCAGCCAAGCGGGGACTTTCCCTGGCCCCGGGGAGCTGTTTTTT.